This T cell receptor (beta chain) was documented in a study of metastatic and nonmetastatic thyroid tumors. Study summary: Comparison of repertoires was carried out across blood and tumor or nodule tissue from malignant and benign thyroid patients. Study conclusions and caveats: Malignant thyroid tumors reportedly had TCR beta diversity that was significantly higher than in benign nodules, in blood and tumor.

Original data processing: Differences in CDR3 between clinicopathological groups were drawn on to build a classifier intended to discriminate distant-metastatic papillary thyroid cancer patients. Using MiXCR, TCRdb reanalyzed the PCR reads. These V and J calls rely on TCRdb rather than the paper's analysis. The profile shows some 11,000 clones, 21% of them singletons. This clone has ten or more counts. Its antigen remains unidentified. This specimen includes other DNA sequences encoding the same CDR3. No patient had received any treatment before thyroid surgery. The CDR3 consists of 17 residues. Germline V lookup: CDR1 KGHSH, CDR2 LQKENI. The trim removed 2 bases at V and 2 bases at J, leaving 10 bases unmatched.

Sample: adjacent normal tissue. This chain joins TRBV18 and TRBJ1-1, with TRBD1 matching over 8 bases. This sequence originates from a female donor with papillary thyroid cancer or a benign thyroid nodule (not recorded which). Some clones in this sample may be carry-over from other donors' samples. CDR3 in amino acids: CASSPRGQVFGNTEAFF. The CDR3 bases are TGTGCCAGCTCACCAAGGGGACAGGTCTTTGGAAACACTGAAGCTTTCTTT.